The 19 T cell receptor beta chains below all came from one sample that was sequenced in a study of T cell responses to AZD1222 COVID-19 vaccine. Repertoires were generated with immunoSEQ multiplex PCR, while TCRdb's copy carries only in-frame clones and drops some. Among approximately 35,000 clones listed, 86% were seen once. Sample: peripheral blood, taken 28 days after the second AZD1222 dose. The receptors were sampled from an adult who received the AZD1222 COVID-19 vaccine.

J is TRBJ2-5 and V is TRBV14, with D possibly being TRBD2 (6 bases). Looked up from germline, CDR1 is SGHDN and CDR2 is FVKESK. The CDR3 contains 16 residues. V lost 4 bases and J lost 1, with 16 bases in between. The CDR3: CASSPIDSGLQETQYF. In DNA, the CDR3 is TGTGCCAGCAGCCCGATAGATAGCGGACTCCAAGAGACCCAGTACTTC.

The chain combines TRBV4-1 with TRBJ1-5, with a possible D match to TRBD1 (6 bases). Trimming pared 1 base from V and 2 bases from J, leaving 12 bases between. CDR1 and CDR2 (germline): MGHRA, YSYEKL. The CDR3 loop spans 16 amino acids. The CDR3 coding sequence is TGCGCCAGCAGCCAAGCCCAGGGGTCCGGCAATCAGCCCCAGCATTTT. The encoded protein is CASSQAQGSGNQPQHF.

The chain is built from TRBV4-1 and TRBJ1-2, with TRBD1 matching over 10 bases. Looked up from germline, CDR1 is MGHRA and CDR2 is YSYEKL. J was trimmed by 6 bases and V by 1 base; bases with no gene match: 11. CDR3 length: 17 amino acids. CDR3 sequence reads: CASSQGPRGQGSHGYTF. The CDR3 DNA sequence: TGCGCCAGCAGCCAAGGCCCACGGGGACAGGGGAGCCATGGCTACACCTTC.

For the CDR3, the DNA is TGCAGCGCCGGGACTCCGTTATACAATGAGCAGTTCTTC. Residues: CSAGTPLYNEQFF. V is TRBV29-1 and J is TRBJ2-1; a possible D gene is TRBD2 (6 bases). The ends were cut back, 7 bases at V and 4 bases at J, with 14 bases in the middle. The CDR3 spans 13 residues. Per germline, CDR1 SQVTM and CDR2 ANQGSEA.

This chain joins TRBV7-2 and TRBJ2-1; D perhaps matches TRBD2 (6 bases). V lost 1 base to trimming and J lost 8 bases, with 15 bases between them. Germline CDR1 is SGHTA and CDR2 is FQGNSA. This CDR3 has 15 residues. This chain's CDR3 is CASSLETSISHEQFF. The CDR3 DNA follows: TGTGCCAGCAGCTTAGAAACTAGCATCAGCCATGAGCAGTTCTTC.

This clone occurred once. The chain employs TRBV30 and TRBJ1-3, with D possibly matching TRBD1 (5 bases). Germline-derived CDR1 and CDR2 are GTSNPN and SVGIG (reference sequence). CDR3 length: 14 amino acids. V was pared by 1 base and J by 1 base, with 8 bases between. The CDR3 coding sequence is TGTGCCTGGAGTGGGGGACTTTCTGGAAACACCATATATTTT. It yields the protein CAWSGGLSGNTIYF. The full variable domain, rest sourced from reference TRBV30 and TRBJ1-3, is SQTIHQWPATLVQPVGSPLSLECTVEGTSNPNLYWYRQAAGRGLQLLFYSVGIGQISSEVPQNLSASRPQDRQFILSSKKLLLSDSGFYLCAWSGGLSGNTIYFGEGSWLTVV.

The chain combines TRBV6-5 with TRBJ2-5; D assignment may be TRBD1 or TRBD2 (6 bases each). V was shortened by 2 bases and J by 5 bases, with 15 bases between the two germline ends. This CDR3 spans 15 amino acids. Germline loops: CDR1 MNHEY, CDR2 SVGAGI. CDR3 DNA sequence: TGTGCCAGCAGTTACAGGTCCGGGGGCGTGGAGACCCAGTACTTC. Translating it yields CASSYRSGGVETQYF.

The chain uses TRBV5-1 and TRBJ2-7, with 9 nucleotides matching TRBD1. V shed 3 bases, J shed 7 bases, and the junction held 8 bases outside the gene matches. The germline V gene encodes CDR1 SGHRS and CDR2 YFSETQ. There are 14 residues in the CDR3. The CDR3 bases are TGCGCCAGCAGCTCGGGACAGGGACCTTGGGAGCAGTACTTC. Amino acids: CASSSGQGPWEQYF.

The chain joins TRBV6-5 to TRBJ2-7; a weak D match, TRBD1 (7 bases). The length of the CDR3 is 12 residues. V lost 7 bases and J lost 4, with 11 bases in between. Germline CDR1 and CDR2: MNHEY and SVGAGI. This CDR3 is CASTRGAYEQYF. The CDR3 bases are TGTGCCAGCACCAGGGGGGCTTACGAGCAGTACTTC.

This clone was observed a few times. This rearrangement joins TRBV6-4 to TRBJ2-2, with D uncertain. Between the trimmed V and J ends, which lost 8 bases and 2 bases, there was a span of 12 bases. The germline V gene has CDR1 MRHNA and CDR2 SNTAGT. The CDR3 sequence is 14 residues long. The CDR3 spells CASGERFNTGELFF. The CDR3 nucleotides read TGTGCCAGCGGGGAAAGATTTAACACCGGGGAGCTGTTTTTT.

The chain has TRBV19 and TRBJ1-5, with D possibly being TRBD1 (5 bases). V lost 5 bases to trimming and J lost 1 base, with 9 bases between them. Germline values: CDR1 LNHDA, CDR2 SQIVND (reference sequence). There are 14 residues in the CDR3. CDR3 sequence reads: CASSGRGSNQPQHF. CDR3 nucleotides: TGTGCCAGTAGTGGAAGGGGCAGCAATCAGCCCCAGCATTTT.

The CDR3 region has the DNA TGTGCCAGCAGTTTAGCCCTGCGAGCGGAGCAGTTCTTC. This encodes CASSLALRAEQFF. J is TRBJ2-1 and V is TRBV12-3 or TRBV12-4; no clear D. This CDR3 comprises 13 residues. Trimming left V 0 bases short and J 10 bases short, with 10 bases between.

This clone has just a few counts. The gene calls are TRBV6-5 and TRBJ1-5, with D possibly TRBD1 on 5 matching bases. V was pared by 6 bases and J by 2 bases, with 5 bases between. This CDR3 has 12 residues. Germline-derived CDR1 and CDR2 are MNHEY and SVGAGI. CDR3 region: CASRQGNQPQHF. The CDR3 region has the DNA TGTGCCAGCAGACAGGGCAATCAGCCCCAGCATTTT.

The chain uses TRBV5-1 and TRBJ2-2; tentatively, D is TRBD2 (6 bases). V lost 6 bases to trimming and J lost 0 bases, with 15 bases between them. The CDR3 sequence is 16 residues long. The V gene's germline CDR1 is SGHRS and CDR2 YFSETQ. The CDR3 reads CASKMGGDPNTGELFF. The CDR3 coding sequence is TGCGCCAGCAAGATGGGGGGAGACCCGAACACCGGGGAGCTGTTTTTT. The variable domain in full, completed from reference TRBV5-1 and TRBJ2-2, reads KAGVTQTPRYLIKTRGQQVTLSCSPISGHRSVSWYQQTPGQGLQFLFEYFSETQRNKGNFPGRFSGRQFSNSRSEMNVSTLELGDSALYLCASKMGGDPNTGELFFGEGSRLTVL.

This clone was seen only a few times. V gene TRBV12-5 combines with J gene TRBJ2-5; 7 nucleotides align to TRBD2. With 6 bases clipped from V and 4 bases from J, the junction kept 5 bases outside the gene matches. Germline V CDR1 and CDR2: LGHNT, FRNRAP. This CDR3 has 13 amino acids. For the CDR3, the DNA is TGTGCTAGTGGCATCCGACTAGCAGAGACCCAGTACTTC. It translates to CASGIRLAETQYF.

This chain joins TRBV12-3 or TRBV12-4 and TRBJ1-3; D gene ambiguous. The CDR3 loop spans 13 amino acids. Trimming cost V 7 bases and J 0 bases, with 7 bases left between them. CDR3 residues: CASTRNSGNTIYF. In nucleotides, the CDR3 is TGTGCCAGCACTAGGAACTCTGGAAACACCATATATTTT.

In DNA, the CDR3 is TGTGCCAGCAGCCCGAGGACTAGCGGGGAGACCCAGTACTTC. As protein: CASSPRTSGETQYF. V and J are TRBV7-2 and TRBJ2-5; 11 nucleotides match TRBD2. The CDR3 length is 14 residues. V dropped 5 bases and J dropped 5; count of bases not matched to a gene: 4. Germline-derived CDR1 and CDR2 are SGHTA and FQGNSA.

The chain is built from TRBV11-3 and TRBJ2-3; the D is unclear. The V and J ends lost 5 bases and 1 base respectively, with 10 bases between them. The CDR3 has 14 residues. CDR1 is SGHNT and CDR2 is YENEEA in the germline V gene. The CDR3 DNA sequence: TGTGCCAGCAGCCGAACTGGAGGCACAGATACGCAGTATTTT. This sequence encodes CASSRTGGTDTQYF.

The CDR3 DNA follows: TGTGCCATCAGCGGACAGGGGGTTAGAGGTGAAGCTTTCTTT. It is translated as CAISGQGVRGEAFF. This chain links TRBV10-3 with TRBJ1-1; 10 positions agree with TRBD1. This CDR3 spans 14 amino acids. Germline CDR1 reads ENHRY; CDR2 reads SYGVKD. The V gene end was trimmed by 6 bases and the J gene end by 7 bases; junction bases not matched to a gene: 8.